This TCR beta chain was retrieved from a study of blood T cell repertoires in COVID-19. Study-wide background: Some COVID-19 samples were acute and others convalescent; all came from the United States, Italy and Spain. The analysed material was cDNA or gDNA that came from T cells, B-cell-depleted T cells, or PBMCs.

The CDR3 has 15 residues. V lost 0 bases, J lost 1 base, and 10 bases lay in between. From germline, CDR1 is SGHNT and CDR2 YYREEE (reference sequence). Data came from immunoSEQ multiplex PCR; TCRdb stores just in-frame clones and leaves some out. The repertoire consists of over 150,000 clones, with roughly 85% occurring once and the leading ten covering approximately 26%. The sequencing sample was made of peripheral blood. The receptor's source is a woman aged 70 to 79 with acute or convalescent COVID-19. This chain links TRBV5-4 with TRBJ2-5, with D possibly being TRBD1 (6 bases). The chain's CDR3 is CASSLGRGSQETQYF. The CDR3, as DNA: TGTGCCAGCAGCTTGGGCAGGGGTTCCCAAGAGACCCAGTACTTC.